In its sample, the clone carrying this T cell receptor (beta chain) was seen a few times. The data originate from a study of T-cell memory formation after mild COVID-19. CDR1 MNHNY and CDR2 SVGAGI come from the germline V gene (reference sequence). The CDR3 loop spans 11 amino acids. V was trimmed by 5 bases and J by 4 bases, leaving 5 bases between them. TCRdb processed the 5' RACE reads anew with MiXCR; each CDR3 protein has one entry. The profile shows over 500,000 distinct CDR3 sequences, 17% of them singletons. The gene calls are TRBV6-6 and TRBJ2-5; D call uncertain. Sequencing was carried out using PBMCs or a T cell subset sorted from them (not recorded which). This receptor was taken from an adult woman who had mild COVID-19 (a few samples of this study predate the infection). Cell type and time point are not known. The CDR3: CASSIIETQYF. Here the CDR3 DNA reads TGTGCCAGCAGTATTATAGAGACCCAGTACTTC.